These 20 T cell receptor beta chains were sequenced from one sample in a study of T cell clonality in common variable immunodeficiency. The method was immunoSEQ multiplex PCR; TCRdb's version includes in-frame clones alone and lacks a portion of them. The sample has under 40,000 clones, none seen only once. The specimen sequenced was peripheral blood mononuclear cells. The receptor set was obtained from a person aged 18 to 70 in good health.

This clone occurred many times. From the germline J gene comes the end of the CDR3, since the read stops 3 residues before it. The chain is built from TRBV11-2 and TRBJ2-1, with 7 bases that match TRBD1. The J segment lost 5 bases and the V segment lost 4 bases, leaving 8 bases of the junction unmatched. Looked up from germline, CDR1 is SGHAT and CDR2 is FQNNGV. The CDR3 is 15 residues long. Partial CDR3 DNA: TGTGCCAGCAGCTATGACGGACAGGCCCACAATGAG. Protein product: CASSYDGQAHNE. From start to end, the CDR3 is CASSYDGQAHNEQFF.

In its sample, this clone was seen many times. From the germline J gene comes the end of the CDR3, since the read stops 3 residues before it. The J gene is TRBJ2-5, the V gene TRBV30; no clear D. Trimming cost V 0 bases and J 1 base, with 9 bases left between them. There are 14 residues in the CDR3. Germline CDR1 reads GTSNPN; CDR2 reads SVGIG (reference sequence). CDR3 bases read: TGTGCCTGGAGTGTCGGCTACAGCCAAGAGACC. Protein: CAWSVGYSQET. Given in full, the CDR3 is CAWSVGYSQETQYF.

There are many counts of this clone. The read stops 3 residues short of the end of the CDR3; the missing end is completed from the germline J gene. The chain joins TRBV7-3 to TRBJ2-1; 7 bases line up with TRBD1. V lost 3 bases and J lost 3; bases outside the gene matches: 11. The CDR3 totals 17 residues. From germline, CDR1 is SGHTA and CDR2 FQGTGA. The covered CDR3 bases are TGTGCCAGCAGCTTCAGTATACAGGGGCCGGGCTACAATGAG. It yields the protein CASSFSIQGPGYNE. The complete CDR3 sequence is CASSFSIQGPGYNEQFF.

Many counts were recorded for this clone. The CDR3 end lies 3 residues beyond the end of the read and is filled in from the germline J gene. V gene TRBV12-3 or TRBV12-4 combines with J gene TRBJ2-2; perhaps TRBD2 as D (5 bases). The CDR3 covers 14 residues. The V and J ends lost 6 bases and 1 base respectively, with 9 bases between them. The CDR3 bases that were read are TGTGCCAGCAGGATAGCGAGGAACACCGGGGAG. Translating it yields CASRIARNTGE. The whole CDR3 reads CASRIARNTGELFF.

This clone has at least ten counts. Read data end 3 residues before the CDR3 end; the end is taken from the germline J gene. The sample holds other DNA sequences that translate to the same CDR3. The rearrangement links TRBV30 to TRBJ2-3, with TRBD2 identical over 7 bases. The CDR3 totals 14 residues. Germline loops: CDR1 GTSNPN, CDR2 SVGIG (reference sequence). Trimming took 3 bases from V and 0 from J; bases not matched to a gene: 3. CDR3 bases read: TGTGCCTGGAGCCTTAGCGGGAGCACAGATACG. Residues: CAWSLSGSTDT. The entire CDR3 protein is CAWSLSGSTDTQYF.

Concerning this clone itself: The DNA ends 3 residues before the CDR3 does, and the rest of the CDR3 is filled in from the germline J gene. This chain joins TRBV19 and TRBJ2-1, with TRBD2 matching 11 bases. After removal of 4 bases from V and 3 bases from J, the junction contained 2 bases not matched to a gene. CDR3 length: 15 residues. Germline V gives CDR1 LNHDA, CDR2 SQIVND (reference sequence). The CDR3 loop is CASSRGLADYNEQFF. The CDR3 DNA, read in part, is TGTGCCAGTAGTAGGGGACTAGCGGACTACAATGAG.

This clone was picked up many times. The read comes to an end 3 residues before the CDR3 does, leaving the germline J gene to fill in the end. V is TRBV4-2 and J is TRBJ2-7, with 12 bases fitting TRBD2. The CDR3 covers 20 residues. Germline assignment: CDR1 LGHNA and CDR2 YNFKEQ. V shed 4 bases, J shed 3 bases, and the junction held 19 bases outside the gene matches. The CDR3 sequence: CASSRTTAPGTSGFVYEQYF. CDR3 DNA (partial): TGTGCCAGCAGCCGGACTACCGCACCCGGGACTAGCGGGTTTGTCTACGAG.

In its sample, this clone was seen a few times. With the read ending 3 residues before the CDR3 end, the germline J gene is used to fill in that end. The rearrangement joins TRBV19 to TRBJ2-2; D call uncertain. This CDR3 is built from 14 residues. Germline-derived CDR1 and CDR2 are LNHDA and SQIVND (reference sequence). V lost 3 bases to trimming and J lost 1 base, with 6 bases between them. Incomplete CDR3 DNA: TGTGCCAGTAGTATCCGAGGGAACACCGGGGAG. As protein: CASSIRGNTGE. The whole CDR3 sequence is CASSIRGNTGELFF. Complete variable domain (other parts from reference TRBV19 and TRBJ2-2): DGGITQSPKYLFRKEGQNVTLSCEQNLNHDAMYWYRQDPGQGLRLIYYSQIVNDFQKGDIAEGYSVSREKKESFPLTVTSAQKNPTAFYLCASSIRGNTGELFFGEGSRLTVL.

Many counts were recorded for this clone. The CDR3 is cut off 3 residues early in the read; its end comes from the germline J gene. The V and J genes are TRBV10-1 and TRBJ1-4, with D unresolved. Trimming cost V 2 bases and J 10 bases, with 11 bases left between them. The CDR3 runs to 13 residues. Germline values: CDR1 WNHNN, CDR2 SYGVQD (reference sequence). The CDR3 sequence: CASSESGGRKLFF. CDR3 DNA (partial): TGCGCCAGCAGTGAGAGCGGTGGGAGAAAA.

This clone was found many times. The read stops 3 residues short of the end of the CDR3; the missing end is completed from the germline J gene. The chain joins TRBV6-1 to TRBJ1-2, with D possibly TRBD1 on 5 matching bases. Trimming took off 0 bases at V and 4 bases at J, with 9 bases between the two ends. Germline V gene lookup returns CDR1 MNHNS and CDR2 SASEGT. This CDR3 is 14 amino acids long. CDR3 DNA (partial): TGTGCCAGCAGTGAAGCCGGGGGTCCCTATGGC. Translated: CASSEAGGPYG. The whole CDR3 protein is CASSEAGGPYGYTF.

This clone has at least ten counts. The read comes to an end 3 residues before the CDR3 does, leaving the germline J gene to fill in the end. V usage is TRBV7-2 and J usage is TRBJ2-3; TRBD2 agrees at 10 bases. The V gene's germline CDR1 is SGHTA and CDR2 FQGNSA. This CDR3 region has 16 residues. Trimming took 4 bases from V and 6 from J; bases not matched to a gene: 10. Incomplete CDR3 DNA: TGTGCCAGCAGCTCAGCTAGCGGGGGCCTCGCGGATACG. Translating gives CASSSASGGLADT. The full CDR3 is CASSSASGGLADTQYF.

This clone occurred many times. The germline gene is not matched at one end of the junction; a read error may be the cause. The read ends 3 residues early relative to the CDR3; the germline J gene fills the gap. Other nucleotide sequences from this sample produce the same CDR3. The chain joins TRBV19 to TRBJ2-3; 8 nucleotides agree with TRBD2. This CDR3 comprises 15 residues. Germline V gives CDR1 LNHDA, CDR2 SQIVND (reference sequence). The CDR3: CASSIRRGGTDTQYF. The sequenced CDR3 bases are TGTGCCAGTAGTATACGTCGGGGGGGCACGGATACG.

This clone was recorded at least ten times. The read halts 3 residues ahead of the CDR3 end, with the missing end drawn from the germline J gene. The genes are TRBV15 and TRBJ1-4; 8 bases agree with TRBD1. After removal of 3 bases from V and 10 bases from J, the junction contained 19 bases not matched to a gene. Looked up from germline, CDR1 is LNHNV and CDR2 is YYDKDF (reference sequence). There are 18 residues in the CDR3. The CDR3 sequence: CATSSHDKGGRGRGKLFF. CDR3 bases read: TGTGCCACCAGCAGCCACGATAAAGGGGGCAGGGGGCGCGGAAAA.

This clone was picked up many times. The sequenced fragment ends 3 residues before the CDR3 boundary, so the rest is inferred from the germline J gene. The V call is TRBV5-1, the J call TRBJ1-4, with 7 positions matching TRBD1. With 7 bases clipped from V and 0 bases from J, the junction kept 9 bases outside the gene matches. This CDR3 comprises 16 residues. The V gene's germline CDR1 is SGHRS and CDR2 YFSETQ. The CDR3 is CASGKTGIATNEKLFF. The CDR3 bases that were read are TGCGCCAGCGGGAAGACAGGGATTGCAACTAATGAAAAA.

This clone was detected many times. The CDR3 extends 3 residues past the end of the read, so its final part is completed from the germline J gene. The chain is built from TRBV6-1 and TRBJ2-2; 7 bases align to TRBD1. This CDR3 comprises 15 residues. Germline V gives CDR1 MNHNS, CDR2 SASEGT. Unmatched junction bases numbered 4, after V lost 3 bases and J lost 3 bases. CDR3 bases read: TGTGCCAGCAGTGACGGGCAGGGGGACACCGGGGAG. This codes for CASSDGQGDTGE. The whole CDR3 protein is CASSDGQGDTGELFF.

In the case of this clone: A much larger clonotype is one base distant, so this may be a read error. The CDR3 loop reads CASSSTGGEQYF. The sequenced CDR3 bases are TGTGCCAGCAGCTCCACAGGGGGCGAG. The chain recombines TRBV5-4 with TRBJ2-7, with TRBD1 identical over 8 bases. The CDR3 end is not reached by the read, which stops 3 residues before it; the germline J gene fills it in. From germline, CDR1 is SGHNT and CDR2 YYREEE (reference sequence). This CDR3 is 12 amino acids long. V lost 3 bases to trimming and J lost 6 bases; unmatched junction nucleotides: 2.

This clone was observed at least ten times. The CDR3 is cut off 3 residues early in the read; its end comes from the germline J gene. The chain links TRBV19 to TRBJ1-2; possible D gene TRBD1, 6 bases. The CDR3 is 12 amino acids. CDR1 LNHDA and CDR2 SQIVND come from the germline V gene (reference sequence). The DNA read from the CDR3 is TGTGCCAGTAAAAACGGGGGGCAGGGC. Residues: CASKNGGQG. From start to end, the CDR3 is CASKNGGQGYTF. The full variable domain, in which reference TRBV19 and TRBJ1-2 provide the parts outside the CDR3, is DGGITQSPKYLFRKEGQNVTLSCEQNLNHDAMYWYRQDPGQGLRLIYYSQIVNDFQKGDIAEGYSVSREKKESFPLTVTSAQKNPTAFYLCASKNGGQGYTFGSGTRLTVV.

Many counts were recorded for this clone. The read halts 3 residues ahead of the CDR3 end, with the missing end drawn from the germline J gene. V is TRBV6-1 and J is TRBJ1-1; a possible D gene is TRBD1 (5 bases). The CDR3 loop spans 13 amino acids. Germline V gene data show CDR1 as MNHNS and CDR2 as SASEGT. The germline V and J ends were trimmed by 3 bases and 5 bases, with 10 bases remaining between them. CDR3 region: CASSEQGTTEAFF. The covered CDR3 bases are TGTGCCAGCAGTGAGCAGGGAACTACTGAA.

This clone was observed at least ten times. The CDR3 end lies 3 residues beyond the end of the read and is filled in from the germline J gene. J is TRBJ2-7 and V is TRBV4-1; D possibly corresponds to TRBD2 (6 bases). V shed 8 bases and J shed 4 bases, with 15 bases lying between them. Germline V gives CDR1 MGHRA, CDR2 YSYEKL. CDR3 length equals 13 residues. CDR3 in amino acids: CASGRGRSYEQYF. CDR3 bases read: TGCGCCAGCGGGCGGGGCCGGTCTTACGAG.

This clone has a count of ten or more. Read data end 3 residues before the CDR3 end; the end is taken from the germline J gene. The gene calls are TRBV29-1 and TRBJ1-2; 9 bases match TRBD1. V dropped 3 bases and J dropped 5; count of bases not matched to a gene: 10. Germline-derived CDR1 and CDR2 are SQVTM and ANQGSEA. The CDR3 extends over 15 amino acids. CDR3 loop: CSVEGGTGTLYGYTF. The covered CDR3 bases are TGCAGCGTTGAGGGAGGGACAGGGACCTTGTATGGC.